This T cell receptor (beta chain) was documented in a study of cytomegalovirus exposure and HLA in healthy donors. Study-wide findings and caveats: In a later analysis, at a false discovery rate of 0.05, roughly 17,000 TCR beta sequences matched HLA alleles.

Details on this clone: Its antigen is currently unknown.

PCR employed 60 Vbeta and 13 Jbeta primers. Libraries were prepared by immunoSEQ multiplex PCR; TCRdb keeps only in-frame clonotypes and omits some of them. The sample consists of about 180,000 clones, around 82% of them appearing once. The sample comprised PBMCs. The clonotype was recovered from a man aged 25-40 years in good health and CMV-seronegative.

As DNA, the CDR3 is TGTGCCAGCAGCTTCGACAGGGTCCCGGGGGCTTTCTTT. Translated: CASSFDRVPGAFF. The rearrangement uses TRBV5-6 and TRBJ1-1; TRBD1 matches at 7 bases. The trim removed 2 bases at V and 11 bases at J, leaving 9 bases unmatched. From germline, CDR1 is SGHDT and CDR2 YYEEEE. The CDR3 spans 13 residues.